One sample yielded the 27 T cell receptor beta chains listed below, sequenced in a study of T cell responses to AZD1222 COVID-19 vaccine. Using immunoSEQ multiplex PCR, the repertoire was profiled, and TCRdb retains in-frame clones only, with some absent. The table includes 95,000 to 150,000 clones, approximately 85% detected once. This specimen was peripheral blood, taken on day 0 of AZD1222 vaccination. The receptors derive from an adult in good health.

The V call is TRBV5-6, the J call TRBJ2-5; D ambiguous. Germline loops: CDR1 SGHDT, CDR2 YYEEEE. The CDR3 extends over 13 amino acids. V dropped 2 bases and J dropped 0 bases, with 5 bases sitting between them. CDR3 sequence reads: CASSLRYQETQYF. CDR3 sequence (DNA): TGTGCCAGCAGCTTAAGGTACCAAGAGACCCAGTACTTC.

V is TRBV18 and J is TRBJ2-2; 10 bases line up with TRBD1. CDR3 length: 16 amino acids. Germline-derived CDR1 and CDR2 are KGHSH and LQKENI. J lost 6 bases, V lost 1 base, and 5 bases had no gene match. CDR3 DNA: TGTGCCAGCTCACCACTCCGGGACAGGGGTTCCGGGGAGCTGTTTTTT. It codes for CASSPLRDRGSGELFF.

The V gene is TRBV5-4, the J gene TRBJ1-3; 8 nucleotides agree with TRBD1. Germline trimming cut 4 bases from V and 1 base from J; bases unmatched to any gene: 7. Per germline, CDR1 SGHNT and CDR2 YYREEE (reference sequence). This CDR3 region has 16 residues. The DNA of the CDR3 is TGTGCCAGCAGCGTGGACAGGGATATATCTGGAAACACCATATATTTT. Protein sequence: CASSVDRDISGNTIYF.

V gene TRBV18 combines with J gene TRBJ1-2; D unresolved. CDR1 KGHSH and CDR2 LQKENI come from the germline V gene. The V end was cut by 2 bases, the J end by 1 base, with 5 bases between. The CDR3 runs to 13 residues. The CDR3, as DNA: TGTGCCAGCTCACCAGGGGTTAACTATGGCTACACCTTC. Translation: CASSPGVNYGYTF.

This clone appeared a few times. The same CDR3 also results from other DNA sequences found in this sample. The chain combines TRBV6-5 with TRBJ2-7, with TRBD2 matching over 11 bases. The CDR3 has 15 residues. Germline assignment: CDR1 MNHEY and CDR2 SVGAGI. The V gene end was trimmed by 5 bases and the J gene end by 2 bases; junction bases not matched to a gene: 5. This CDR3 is CASSPTSGGAYEQYF. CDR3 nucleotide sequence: TGTGCCAGCAGTCCAACTAGCGGGGGCGCCTACGAGCAGTACTTC.

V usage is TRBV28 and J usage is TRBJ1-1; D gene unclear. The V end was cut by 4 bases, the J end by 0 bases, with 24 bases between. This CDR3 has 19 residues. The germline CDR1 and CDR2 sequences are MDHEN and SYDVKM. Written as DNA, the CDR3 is TGTGCCAGCAGTTCTCATATCGGACGGCAGTCAAAGTTGAACACTGAAGCTTTCTTT. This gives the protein CASSSHIGRQSKLNTEAFF.

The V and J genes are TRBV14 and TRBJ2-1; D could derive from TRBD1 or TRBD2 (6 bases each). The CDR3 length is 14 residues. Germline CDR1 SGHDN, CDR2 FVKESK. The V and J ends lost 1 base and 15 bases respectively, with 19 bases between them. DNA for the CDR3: TGTGCCAGCAGCCAAGCGGGGGCGAGGGGCTTCGGGTTCTTC. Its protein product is CASSQAGARGFGFF.

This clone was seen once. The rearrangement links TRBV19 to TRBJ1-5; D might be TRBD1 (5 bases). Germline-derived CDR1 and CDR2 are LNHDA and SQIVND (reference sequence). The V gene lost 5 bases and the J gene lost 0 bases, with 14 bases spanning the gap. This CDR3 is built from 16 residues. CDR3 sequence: CASSPQGYYSNQPQHF. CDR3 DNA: TGTGCCAGTAGTCCCCAGGGATACTATAGCAATCAGCCCCAGCATTTT.

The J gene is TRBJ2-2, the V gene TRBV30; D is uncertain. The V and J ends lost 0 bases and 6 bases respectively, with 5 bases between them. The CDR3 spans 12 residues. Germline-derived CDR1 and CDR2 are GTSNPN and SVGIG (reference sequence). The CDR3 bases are TGTGCCTGGAGTGTGGGTGCCGGGGAGCTGTTTTTT. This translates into CAWSVGAGELFF.

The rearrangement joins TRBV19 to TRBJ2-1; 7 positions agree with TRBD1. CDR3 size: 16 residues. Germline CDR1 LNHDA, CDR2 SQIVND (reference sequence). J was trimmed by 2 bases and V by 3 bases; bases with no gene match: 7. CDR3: CASSIAQGDTYNEQFF. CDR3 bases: TGTGCCAGTAGTATCGCTCAGGGGGACACCTACAATGAGCAGTTCTTC.

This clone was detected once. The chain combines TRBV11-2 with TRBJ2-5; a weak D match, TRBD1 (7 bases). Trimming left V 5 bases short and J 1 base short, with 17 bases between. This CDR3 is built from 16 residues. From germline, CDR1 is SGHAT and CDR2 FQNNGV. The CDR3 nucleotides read TGTGCCAGCAGCCGCGGGGACAGCTTTCTCCAAGAGACCCAGTACTTC. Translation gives CASSRGDSFLQETQYF.

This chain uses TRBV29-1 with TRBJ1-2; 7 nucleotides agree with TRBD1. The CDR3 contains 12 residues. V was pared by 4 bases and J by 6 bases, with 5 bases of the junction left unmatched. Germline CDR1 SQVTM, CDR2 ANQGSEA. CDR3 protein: CSVAQGEDGYTF. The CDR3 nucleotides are TGCAGCGTTGCGCAGGGGGAGGATGGCTACACCTTC.

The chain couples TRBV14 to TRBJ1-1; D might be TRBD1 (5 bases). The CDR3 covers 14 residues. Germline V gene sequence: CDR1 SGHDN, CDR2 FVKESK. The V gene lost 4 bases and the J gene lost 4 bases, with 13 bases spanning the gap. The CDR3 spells CASSLGTAFTEAFF. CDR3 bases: TGTGCCAGCAGCCTTGGGACGGCTTTCACTGAAGCTTTCTTT.

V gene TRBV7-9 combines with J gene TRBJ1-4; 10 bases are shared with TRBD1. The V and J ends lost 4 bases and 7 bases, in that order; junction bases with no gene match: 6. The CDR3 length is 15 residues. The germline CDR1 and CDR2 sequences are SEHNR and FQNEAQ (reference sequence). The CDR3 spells CASSSLDRGFEKLFF. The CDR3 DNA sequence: TGTGCCAGCAGCTCCCTGGACAGGGGGTTTGAAAAACTGTTTTTT.

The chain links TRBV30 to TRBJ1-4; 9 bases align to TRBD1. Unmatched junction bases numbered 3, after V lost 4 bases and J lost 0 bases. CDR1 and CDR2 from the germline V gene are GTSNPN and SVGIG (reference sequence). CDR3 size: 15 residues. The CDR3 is CAWKGQGSTNEKLFF. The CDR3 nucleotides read TGTGCCTGGAAGGGACAGGGCTCAACTAATGAAAAACTGTTTTTT.

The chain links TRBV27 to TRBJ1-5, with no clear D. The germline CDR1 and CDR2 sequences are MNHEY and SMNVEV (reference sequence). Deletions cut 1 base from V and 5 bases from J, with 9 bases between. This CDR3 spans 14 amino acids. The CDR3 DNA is TGTGCCAGCAGTTTATTCTCAGAGGATCAGCCCCAGCATTTT. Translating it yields CASSLFSEDQPQHF.

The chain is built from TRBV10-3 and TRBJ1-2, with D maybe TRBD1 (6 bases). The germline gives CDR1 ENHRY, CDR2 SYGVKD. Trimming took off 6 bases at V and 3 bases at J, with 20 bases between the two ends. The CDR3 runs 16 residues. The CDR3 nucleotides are TGTGCCATCAGAGCTACAGGGTTCGGTTCGGACTATGGCTACACCTTC. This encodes CAIRATGFGSDYGYTF.

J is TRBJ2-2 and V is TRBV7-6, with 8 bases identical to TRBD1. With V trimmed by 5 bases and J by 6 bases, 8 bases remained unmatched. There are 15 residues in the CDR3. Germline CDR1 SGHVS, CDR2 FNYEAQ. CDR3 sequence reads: CASSPRQGLPGELFF. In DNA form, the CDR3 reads TGTGCCAGCAGCCCCCGACAGGGGTTACCCGGGGAGCTGTTTTTT.

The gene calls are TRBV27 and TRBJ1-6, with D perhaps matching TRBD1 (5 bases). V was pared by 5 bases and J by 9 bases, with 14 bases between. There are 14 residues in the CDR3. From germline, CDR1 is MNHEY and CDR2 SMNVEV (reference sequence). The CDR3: CASSRGGYGSPLHF. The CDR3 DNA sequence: TGTGCCAGCAGTCGTGGGGGGTACGGTTCACCCCTCCACTTT.

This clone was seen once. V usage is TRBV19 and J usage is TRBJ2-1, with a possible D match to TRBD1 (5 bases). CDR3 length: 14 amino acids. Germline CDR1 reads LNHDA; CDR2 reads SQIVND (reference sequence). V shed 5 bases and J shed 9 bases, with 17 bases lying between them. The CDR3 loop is CASSPDPGLPEQFF. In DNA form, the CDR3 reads TGTGCCAGTAGTCCTGATCCAGGGTTGCCTGAGCAGTTCTTC.

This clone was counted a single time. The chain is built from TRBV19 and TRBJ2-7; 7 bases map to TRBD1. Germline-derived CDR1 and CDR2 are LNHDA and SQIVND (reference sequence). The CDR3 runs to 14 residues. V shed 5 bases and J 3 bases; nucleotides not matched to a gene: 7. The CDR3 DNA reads TGTGCCAGTAGTGGGACAGTAAAATTCTACGAGCAGTACTTC. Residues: CASSGTVKFYEQYF.

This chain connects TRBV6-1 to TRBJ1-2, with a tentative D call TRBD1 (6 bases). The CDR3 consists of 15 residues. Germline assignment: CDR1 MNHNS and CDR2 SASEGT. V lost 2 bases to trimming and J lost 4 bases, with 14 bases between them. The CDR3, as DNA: TGTGCCAGCAGTGAAAGGGGGGACTGGATCTATGGCTACACCTTC. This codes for CASSERGDWIYGYTF.

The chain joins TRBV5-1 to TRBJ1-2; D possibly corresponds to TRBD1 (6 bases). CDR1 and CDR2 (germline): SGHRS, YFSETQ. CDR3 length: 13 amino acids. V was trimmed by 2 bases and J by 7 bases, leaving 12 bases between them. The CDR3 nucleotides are TGCGCCAGCAGCTTAACAGGGCAAGGTGGCTACACCTTC. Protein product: CASSLTGQGGYTF.

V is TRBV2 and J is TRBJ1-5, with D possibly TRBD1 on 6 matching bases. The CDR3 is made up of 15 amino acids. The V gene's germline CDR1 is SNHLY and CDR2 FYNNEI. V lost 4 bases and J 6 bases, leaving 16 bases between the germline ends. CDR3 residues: CASSGDTGASQPQHF. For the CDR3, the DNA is TGTGCCAGCAGTGGCGACACGGGGGCGAGTCAGCCCCAGCATTTT.

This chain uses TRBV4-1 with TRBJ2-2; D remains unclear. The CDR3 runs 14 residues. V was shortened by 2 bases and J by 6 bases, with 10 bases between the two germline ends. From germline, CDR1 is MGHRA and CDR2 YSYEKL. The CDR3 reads CASSQYLMSGELFF. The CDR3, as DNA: TGCGCCAGCAGCCAATACCTAATGTCCGGGGAGCTGTTTTTT.

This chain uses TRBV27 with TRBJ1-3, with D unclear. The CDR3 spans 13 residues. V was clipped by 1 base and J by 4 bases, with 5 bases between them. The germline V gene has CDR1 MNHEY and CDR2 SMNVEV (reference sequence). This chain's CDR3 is CASSLFRGNTIYF. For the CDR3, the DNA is TGTGCCAGCAGTTTATTTCGCGGAAACACCATATATTTT.

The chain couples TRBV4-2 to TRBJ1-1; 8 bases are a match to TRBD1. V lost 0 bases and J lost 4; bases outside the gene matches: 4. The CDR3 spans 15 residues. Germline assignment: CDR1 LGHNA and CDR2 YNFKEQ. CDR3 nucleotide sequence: TGTGCCAGCAGCCAAGATACAGGGGGACTCACTGAAGCTTTCTTT. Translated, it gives CASSQDTGGLTEAFF.